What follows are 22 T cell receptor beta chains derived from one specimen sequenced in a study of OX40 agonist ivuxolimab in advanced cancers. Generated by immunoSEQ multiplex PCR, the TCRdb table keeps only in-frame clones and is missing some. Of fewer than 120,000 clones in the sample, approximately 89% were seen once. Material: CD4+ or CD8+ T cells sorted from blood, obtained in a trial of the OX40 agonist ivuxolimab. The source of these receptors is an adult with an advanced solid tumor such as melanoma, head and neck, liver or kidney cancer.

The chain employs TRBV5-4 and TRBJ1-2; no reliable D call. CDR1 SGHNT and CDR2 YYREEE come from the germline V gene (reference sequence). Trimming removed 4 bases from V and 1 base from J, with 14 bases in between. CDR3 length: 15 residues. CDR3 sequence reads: CASSQHLPRNYGYTF. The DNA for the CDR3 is TGTGCCAGCAGCCAACATCTCCCACGTAACTATGGCTACACCTTC.

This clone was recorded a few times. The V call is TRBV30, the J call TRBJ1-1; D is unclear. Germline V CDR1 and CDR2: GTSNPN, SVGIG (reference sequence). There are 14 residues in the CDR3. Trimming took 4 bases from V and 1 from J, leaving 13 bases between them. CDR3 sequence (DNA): TGTGCCTGGACCCCGAACCTACCGAACACTGAAGCTTTCTTT. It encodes CAWTPNLPNTEAFF.

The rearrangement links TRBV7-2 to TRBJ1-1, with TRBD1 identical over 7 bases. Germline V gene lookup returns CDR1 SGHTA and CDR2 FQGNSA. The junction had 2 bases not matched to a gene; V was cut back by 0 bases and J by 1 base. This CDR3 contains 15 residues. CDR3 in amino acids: CASSLAGQTNTEAFF. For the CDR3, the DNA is TGTGCCAGCAGCTTAGCGGGACAGACGAACACTGAAGCTTTCTTT.

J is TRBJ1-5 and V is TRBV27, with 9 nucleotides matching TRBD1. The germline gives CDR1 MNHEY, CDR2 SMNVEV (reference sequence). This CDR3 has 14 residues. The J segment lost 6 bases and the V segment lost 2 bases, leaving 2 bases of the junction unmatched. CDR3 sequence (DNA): TGTGCCAGCAGTTTAAAGGACAGGGGTCAGCCCCAGCATTTT. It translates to CASSLKDRGQPQHF.

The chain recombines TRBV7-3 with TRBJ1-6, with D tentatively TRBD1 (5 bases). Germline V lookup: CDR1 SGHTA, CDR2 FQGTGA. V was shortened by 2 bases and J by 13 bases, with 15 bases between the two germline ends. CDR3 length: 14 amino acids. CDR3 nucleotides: TGTGCCAGCAGCTTAGAGGGGATCCTCTCGCCCCTCCACTTT. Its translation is CASSLEGILSPLHF.

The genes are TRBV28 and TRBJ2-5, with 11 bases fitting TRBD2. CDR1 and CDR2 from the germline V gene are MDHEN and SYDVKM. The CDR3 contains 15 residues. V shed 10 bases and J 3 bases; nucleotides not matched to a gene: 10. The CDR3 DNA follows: TGTGCCATCCGTGAGACTAGCGGGAATAAAGAGACCCAGTACTTC. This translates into CAIRETSGNKETQYF.

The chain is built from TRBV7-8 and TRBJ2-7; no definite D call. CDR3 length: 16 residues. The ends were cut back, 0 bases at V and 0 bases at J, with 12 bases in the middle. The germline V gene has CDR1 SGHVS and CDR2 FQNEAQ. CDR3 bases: TGTGCCAGCAGCTTAGCAGGGCGGTTGAGCTCCTACGAGCAGTACTTC. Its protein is CASSLAGRLSSYEQYF.

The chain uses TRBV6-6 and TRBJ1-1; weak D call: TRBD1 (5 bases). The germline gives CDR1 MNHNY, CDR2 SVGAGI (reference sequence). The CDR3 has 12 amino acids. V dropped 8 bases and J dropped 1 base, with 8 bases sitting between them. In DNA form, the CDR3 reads TGTGCCAGCCAGAGGGGGAACACTGAAGCTTTCTTT. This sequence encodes CASQRGNTEAFF.

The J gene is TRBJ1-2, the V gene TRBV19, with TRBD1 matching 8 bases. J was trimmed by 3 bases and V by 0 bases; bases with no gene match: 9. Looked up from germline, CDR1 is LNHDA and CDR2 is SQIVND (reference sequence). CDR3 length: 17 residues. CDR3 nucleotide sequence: TGTGCCAGTAGTATAGATGGAAGGCAGGGGGCAGACTATGGCTACACCTTC. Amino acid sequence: CASSIDGRQGADYGYTF.

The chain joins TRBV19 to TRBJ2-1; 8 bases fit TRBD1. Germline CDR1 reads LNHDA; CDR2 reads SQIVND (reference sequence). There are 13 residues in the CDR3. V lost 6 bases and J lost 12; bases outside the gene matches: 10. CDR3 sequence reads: CASSTLTGTGQFF. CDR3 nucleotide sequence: TGTGCCAGTAGCACCCTTACCGGGACAGGGCAGTTCTTC.

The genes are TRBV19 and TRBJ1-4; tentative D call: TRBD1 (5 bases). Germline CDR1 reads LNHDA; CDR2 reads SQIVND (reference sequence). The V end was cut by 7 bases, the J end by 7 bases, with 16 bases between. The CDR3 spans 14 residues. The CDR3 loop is CASTPGGYGEKLFF. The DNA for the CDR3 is TGTGCCAGTACCCCCGGGGGTTACGGTGAAAAACTGTTTTTT.

The CDR3 loop reads CASSRTTGQDNYGYTF. CDR3 bases: TGTGCCAGCTCCCGAACAACGGGACAGGATAACTATGGCTACACCTTC. This chain connects TRBV18 to TRBJ1-2; 8 bases match TRBD1. The J segment lost 1 base and the V segment lost 6 bases, leaving 10 bases of the junction unmatched. The CDR3 runs 16 residues. Germline V gene data show CDR1 as KGHSH and CDR2 as LQKENI.

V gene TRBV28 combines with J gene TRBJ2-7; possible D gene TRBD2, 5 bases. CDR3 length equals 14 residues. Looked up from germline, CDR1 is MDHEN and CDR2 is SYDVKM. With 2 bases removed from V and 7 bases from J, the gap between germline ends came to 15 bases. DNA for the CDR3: TGTGCCAGCAGTTTAAAAGTGGGAGTCAGGGAGCAGTACTTC. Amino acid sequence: CASSLKVGVREQYF. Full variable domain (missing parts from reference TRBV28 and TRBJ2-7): DVKVTQSSRYLVKRTGEKVFLECVQDMDHENMFWYRQDPGLGLRLIYFSYDVKMKEKGDIPEGYSVSREKKERFSLILESASTNQTSMYLCASSLKVGVREQYFGPGTRLTVT.

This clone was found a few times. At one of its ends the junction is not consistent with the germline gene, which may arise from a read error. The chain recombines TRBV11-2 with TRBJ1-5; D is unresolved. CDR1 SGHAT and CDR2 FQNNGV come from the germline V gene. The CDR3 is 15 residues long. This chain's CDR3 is CASSLEASSNQPQHF. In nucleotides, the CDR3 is TGTGCCAGCAGCCTAGAAGCGAGTAGCAATCAGCCCCAGCATTTT. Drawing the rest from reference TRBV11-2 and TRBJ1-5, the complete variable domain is EAGVAQSPRYKIIEKRQSVAFWCNPISGHATLYWYQQILGQGPKLLIQFQNNGVVDDSQLPKDRFSAERLKGVDSTLKIQPAKLEDSAVYLCASSLEASSNQPQHFGDGTRLSIL.

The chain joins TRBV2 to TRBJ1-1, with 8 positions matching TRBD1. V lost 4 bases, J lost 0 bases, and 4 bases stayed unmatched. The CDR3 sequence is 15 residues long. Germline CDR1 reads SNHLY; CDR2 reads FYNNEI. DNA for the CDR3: TGTGCCAGCAGTGGGGCAGGGGGCTTGAACACTGAAGCTTTCTTT. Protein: CASSGAGGLNTEAFF.

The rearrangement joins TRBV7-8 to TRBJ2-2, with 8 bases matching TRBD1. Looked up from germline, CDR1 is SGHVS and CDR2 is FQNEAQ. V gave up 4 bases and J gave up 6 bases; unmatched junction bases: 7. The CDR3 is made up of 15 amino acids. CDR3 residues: CASSSLDRGAGELFF. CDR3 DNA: TGTGCCAGCAGCTCCCTTGACAGGGGAGCCGGGGAGCTGTTTTTT.

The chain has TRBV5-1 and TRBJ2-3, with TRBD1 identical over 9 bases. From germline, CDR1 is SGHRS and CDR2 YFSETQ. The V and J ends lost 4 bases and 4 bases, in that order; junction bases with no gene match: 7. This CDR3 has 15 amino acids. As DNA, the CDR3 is TGCGCCAGCAGCCTAATTACAGGGGGCGCAGATACGCAGTATTTT. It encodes CASSLITGGADTQYF.

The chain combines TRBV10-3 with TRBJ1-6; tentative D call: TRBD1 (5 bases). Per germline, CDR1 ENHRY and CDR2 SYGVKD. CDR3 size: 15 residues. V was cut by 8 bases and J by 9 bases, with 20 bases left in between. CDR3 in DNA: TGTGCCATCTCAGTTGAATCGGGGACCGGTTCACCCCTCCACTTT. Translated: CAISVESGTGSPLHF.

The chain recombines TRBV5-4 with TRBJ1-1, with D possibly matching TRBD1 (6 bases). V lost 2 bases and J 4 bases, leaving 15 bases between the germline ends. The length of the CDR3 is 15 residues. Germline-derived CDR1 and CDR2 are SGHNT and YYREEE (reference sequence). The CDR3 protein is CASSLHGGGGTEAFF. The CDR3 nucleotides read TGTGCCAGCAGCTTACATGGGGGAGGGGGCACTGAAGCTTTCTTT.

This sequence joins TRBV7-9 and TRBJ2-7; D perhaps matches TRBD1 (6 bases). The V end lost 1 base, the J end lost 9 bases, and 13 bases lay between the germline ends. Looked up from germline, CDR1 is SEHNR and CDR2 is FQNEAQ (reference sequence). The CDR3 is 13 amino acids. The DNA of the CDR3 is TGTGCCAGCAGCTTAGGGACAGTCACTCCGCAGTACTTC. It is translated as CASSLGTVTPQYF.

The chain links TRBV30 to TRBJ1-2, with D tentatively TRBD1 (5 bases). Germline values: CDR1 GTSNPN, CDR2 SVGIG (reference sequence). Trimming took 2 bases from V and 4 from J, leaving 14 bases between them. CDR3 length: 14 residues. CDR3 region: CAWSPSTESYGYTF. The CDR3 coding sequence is TGTGCCTGGAGTCCTTCGACAGAGAGCTATGGCTACACCTTC. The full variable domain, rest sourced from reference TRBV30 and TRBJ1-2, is SQTIHQWPATLVQPVGSPLSLECTVEGTSNPNLYWYRQAAGRGLQLLFYSVGIGQISSEVPQNLSASRPQDRQFILSSKKLLLSDSGFYLCAWSPSTESYGYTFGSGTRLTVV.

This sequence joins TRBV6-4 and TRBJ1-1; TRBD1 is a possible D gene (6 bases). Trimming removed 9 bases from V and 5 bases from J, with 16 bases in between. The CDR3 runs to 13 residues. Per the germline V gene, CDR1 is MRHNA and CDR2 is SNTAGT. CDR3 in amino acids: CASSTQGGTEAFF. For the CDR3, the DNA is TGTGCCAGTTCTACACAGGGAGGAACTGAAGCTTTCTTT.